Each of the 9 T cell receptor beta chains below was sequenced from the same sample in a study of shared T cell receptors in the human thymus. TCRdb keeps only in-frame clones here, not all; method: immunoSEQ multiplex PCR. The sample has some 660,000 clones, about 87% seen once. These data are also associated with another study on human thymus T cells.

Input material: thymocytes. These receptor sequences come from a boy in the first two years of life with a congenital heart defect.

The CDR3 loop reads CASSQDRQSATFF. The CDR3 nucleotides are TGTGCCAGCAGCCAAGATAGACAGTCGGCGACTTTCTTT. The V gene is TRBV14, the J gene TRBJ1-1; D might be TRBD1 (5 bases). The V gene's germline CDR1 is SGHDN and CDR2 FVKESK. This CDR3 region has 13 residues. Trimming removed 0 bases from V and 12 bases from J, with 14 bases in between.

This rearrangement joins TRBV28 to TRBJ2-1; possibly TRBD2 for D (5 bases). Trimming took off 6 bases at V and 7 bases at J, with 22 bases between the two ends. This CDR3 has 16 amino acids. CDR1 and CDR2 from the germline V gene are MDHEN and SYDVKM. The CDR3 nucleotides are TGTGCCAGCAGCCATGTGCCGGGAAAGTCAGTGAATGAGCAGTTCTTC. This codes for CASSHVPGKSVNEQFF.

The rearrangement uses TRBV2 and TRBJ1-1; the match to TRBD1 covers 7 bases. Looked up from germline, CDR1 is SNHLY and CDR2 is FYNNEI. V lost 8 bases and J lost 2; bases outside the gene matches: 8. This CDR3 is built from 14 residues. CDR3 protein: CASAQRTGNTEAFF. The DNA of the CDR3 is TGTGCCAGCGCCCAAAGGACAGGCAACACTGAAGCTTTCTTT. The variable domain in full, completed from reference TRBV2 and TRBJ1-1, reads EPEVTQTPSHQVTQMGQEVILRCVPISNHLYFYWYRQILGQKVEFLVSFYNNEISEKSEIFDDQFSVERPDGSNFTLKIRSTKLEDSAMYFCASAQRTGNTEAFFGQGTRLTVV.

J is TRBJ1-1 and V is TRBV11-1, with D hard to call. The germline V gene encodes CDR1 SGHAT and CDR2 FQDESV (reference sequence). The V and J ends lost 4 bases and 6 bases respectively, with 21 bases between them. The CDR3 extends over 16 amino acids. The CDR3 sequence: CASSSNPRRNIPEAFF. The DNA for the CDR3 is TGTGCCAGCAGCTCCAATCCCCGGCGGAATATTCCTGAAGCTTTCTTT.

The rearrangement uses TRBV4-3 and TRBJ2-1; 7 nucleotides match TRBD2. The CDR3 is 16 residues long. The V gene's germline CDR1 is LGHNA and CDR2 YSLEER. J gave up 4 bases and V 0 bases, and 6 bases lay outside the gene matches. The CDR3 sequence is CASSQETGGSYNEQFF. The CDR3 DNA is TGCGCCAGCAGCCAAGAAACCGGGGGGTCTTACAATGAGCAGTTCTTC.

The genes are TRBV5-4 and TRBJ2-7, with 10 bases fitting TRBD1. Germline CDR1 is SGHNT and CDR2 is YYREEE (reference sequence). The CDR3 is 15 residues long. Trimming took 5 bases from V and 0 from J; bases not matched to a gene: 5. The CDR3 region has the DNA TGTGCCAGCAGATCCGGGACAGGGGTCTCCTACGAGCAGTACTTC. It specifies CASRSGTGVSYEQYF.

This rearrangement joins TRBV2 to TRBJ2-1, with a tentative D call TRBD1 (6 bases). V was pared by 6 bases and J by 9 bases, with 12 bases between. The CDR3 loop spans 12 amino acids. CDR1 and CDR2 (germline): SNHLY, FYNNEI. CDR3 region: CASRGAGTEQFF. The CDR3 coding sequence is TGTGCCAGCAGGGGGGCAGGGACTGAGCAGTTCTTC. The full variable domain, completed using reference TRBV2 and TRBJ2-1, is EPEVTQTPSHQVTQMGQEVILRCVPISNHLYFYWYRQILGQKVEFLVSFYNNEISEKSEIFDDQFSVERPDGSNFTLKIRSTKLEDSAMYFCASRGAGTEQFFGPGTRLTVL.

The chain combines TRBV25-1 with TRBJ2-1, with D unresolved. Between the trimmed V and J ends, which lost 3 bases and 6 bases, there was a span of 15 bases. Looked up from germline, CDR1 is MGHDK and CDR2 is SYGVNS. This CDR3 is 15 amino acids long. Here the CDR3 DNA reads TGTGCCAGCAGTGAGTCCCCACACAGTCCCAATGAGCAGTTCTTC. Translated, it gives CASSESPHSPNEQFF.

The rearrangement links TRBV4-3 to TRBJ1-4; D is undetermined. The CDR3 contains 16 residues. Germline assignment: CDR1 LGHNA and CDR2 YSLEER. V lost 3 bases to trimming and J lost 3 bases, with 14 bases between them. This chain's CDR3 is CASSHTLWAPNEKLFF. CDR3 coding DNA: TGCGCCAGCAGCCACACGCTCTGGGCCCCTAATGAAAAACTGTTTTTT.